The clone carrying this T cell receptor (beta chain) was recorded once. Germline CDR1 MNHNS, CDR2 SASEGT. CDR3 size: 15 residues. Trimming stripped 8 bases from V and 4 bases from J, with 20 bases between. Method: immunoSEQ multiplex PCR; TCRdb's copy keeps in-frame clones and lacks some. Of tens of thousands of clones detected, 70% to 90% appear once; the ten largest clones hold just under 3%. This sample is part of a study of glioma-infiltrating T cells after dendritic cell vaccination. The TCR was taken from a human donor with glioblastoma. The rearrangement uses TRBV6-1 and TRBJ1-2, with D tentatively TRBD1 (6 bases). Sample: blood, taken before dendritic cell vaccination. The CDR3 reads CASRKAGGSLYGYTF. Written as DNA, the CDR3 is TGTGCCAGCCGGAAGGCGGGGGGCTCTCTCTATGGCTACACCTTC.